Shown below are 31 T cell receptor beta chains from a single sample sequenced in a study of graft-versus-host responses after intestinal transplantation (TCRdb year 2021). Library generation was performed with the immunoSEQ multiplex PCR assay. Here the immuneACCESS table is served through TCRdb, limited to in-frame sequences with V and J called. Missing clones are a known gap in these copies; in checked studies unresolved V genes cover under half, and the rest lacks a known reason. The sample data list some 79,000 clones, and 85% to 90% of these were observed just once. The ten largest make up roughly 0.37% of the sample. No cognate antigen is known for these TCRs. The label giving this sample's time point can be read as: cells obtained before transplantation from donor or recipient. The sequencing here drew on unstimulated CD4+ T cells sorted from spleen or lymph node cells, taken before intestinal transplant. The receptors were gathered from a human donor who received an intestinal transplant.

This sequence joins TRBV19 and TRBJ2-2; no definite D call. The CDR3 is 14 amino acids. Trimming took 3 bases from V and 0 from J, leaving 5 bases between them. CDR1 is LNHDA, CDR2 SQIVND, per germline (reference sequence). CDR3 coding DNA: TGTGCCAGTAGTATCCGCGCGAACACCGGGGAGCTGTTTTTT. Amino acids: CASSIRANTGELFF.

The V gene is TRBV5-1, the J gene TRBJ2-5; 8 bases line up with TRBD1. Matching the DNA end better, TRBJ2-7 makes the J call doubtful. The CDR3 has 14 amino acids. Germline CDR1 is SGHRS and CDR2 is YFSETQ. The CDR3 loop is CASPSGNRGYEQYF. The CDR3 nucleotides are TGCGCCAGCCCATCGGGAAACAGGGGGTACGAGCAGTACTTC.

The CDR3 here is CASRDRGYHNEQFF. The CDR3, as DNA: TGTGCCAGCAGGGACAGGGGATACCATAATGAGCAGTTCTTC. The chain recombines TRBV6-1 with TRBJ2-1; 9 bases line up with TRBD1. Germline V gene lookup returns CDR1 MNHNS and CDR2 SASEGT. This CDR3 comprises 14 residues. V shed 6 bases and J 7 bases; nucleotides not matched to a gene: 7.

The rearrangement joins TRBV28 to TRBJ2-1, with 7 positions matching TRBD2. This CDR3 has 16 residues. V shed 4 bases and J 0 bases; nucleotides not matched to a gene: 6. Germline V gene lookup returns CDR1 MDHEN and CDR2 SYDVKM. The CDR3 spells CASSSFGGSSYNEQFF. DNA of the CDR3: TGTGCCAGCAGTTCTTTTGGCGGGAGCTCCTACAATGAGCAGTTCTTC.

This clone occurred once. The CDR3 nucleotides are TGCGCCAGCAGCCCAGAGAGGACAGCGTATGGCTACACCTTC. Protein sequence: CASSPERTAYGYTF. The V call is TRBV5-1, the J call TRBJ1-2; D may be TRBD1 (6 bases). The V end was cut by 4 bases, the J end by 5 bases, with 15 bases between. Germline V lookup: CDR1 SGHRS, CDR2 YFSETQ. There are 14 residues in the CDR3.

The chain uses TRBV4-1 and TRBJ1-2; 10 nucleotides agree with TRBD1. The ends lost 0 bases at V and 4 bases at J; junction bases unmatched: 11. This CDR3 region has 18 residues. Per germline, CDR1 MGHRA and CDR2 YSYEKL. The CDR3 DNA reads as TGCGCCAGCAGCCAAGAGGGGACCGGGACAGGGGTATCCTATGGCTACACCTTC. This codes for CASSQEGTGTGVSYGYTF.

The chain recombines TRBV2 with TRBJ1-2; no reliable D call. The CDR3 is made up of 12 amino acids. Trimming left V 3 bases short and J 4 bases short, with 6 bases between. In germline, CDR1 is SNHLY, CDR2 FYNNEI. CDR3 coding DNA: TGTGCCAGCAGTGAGTCCAGCTATGGCTACACCTTC. Translating it yields CASSESSYGYTF.

V gene TRBV4-1 combines with J gene TRBJ1-5, with D possibly TRBD1 on 6 matching bases. Trimming removed 0 bases at V and 9 bases at J, with 12 bases between. CDR3 length: 14 amino acids. CDR1 MGHRA and CDR2 YSYEKL come from the germline V gene. CDR3: CASSQDRGGGPQHF. The CDR3 DNA is TGCGCCAGCAGCCAAGATCGGGGGGGCGGGCCCCAGCATTTT.

This chain uses TRBV10-3 with TRBJ2-6, with D possibly matching TRBD2 (7 bases). The V gene's germline CDR1 is ENHRY and CDR2 SYGVKD. The CDR3 has 17 residues. V lost 10 bases and J 0 bases, leaving 19 bases between the germline ends. CDR3 protein: CATRAGAALSGANVLTF. CDR3 nucleotides: TGTGCCACCAGGGCGGGGGCTGCCCTCTCTGGGGCCAACGTCCTGACTTTC.

The J gene is TRBJ2-7, the V gene TRBV15, with 7 bases aligning to TRBD2. CDR1 LNHNV and CDR2 YYDKDF come from the germline V gene (reference sequence). Trimming took 0 bases from V and 3 from J; bases not matched to a gene: 8. There are 16 residues in the CDR3. The CDR3 bases are TGTGCCACCAGCAGAGATTTAGCGGCGGGAGACTACGAGCAGTACTTC. Protein: CATSRDLAAGDYEQYF.

The rearrangement joins TRBV9 to TRBJ2-1; 10 positions agree with TRBD2. Germline V CDR1 and CDR2: SGDLS, YYNGEE. With 0 bases clipped from V and 4 bases from J, the junction kept 19 bases outside the gene matches. The CDR3 runs to 21 residues. CDR3: CASSVEVGGLAGAGAYNEQFF. The CDR3 DNA is TGTGCCAGCAGCGTAGAGGTTGGTGGGCTAGCGGGAGCGGGAGCTTACAATGAGCAGTTCTTC.

In this sample, this clone turned up once. This chain uses TRBV4-2 with TRBJ2-3; TRBD1 matches at 9 bases. The ends lost 0 bases at V and 2 bases at J; junction bases unmatched: 3. Germline V gives CDR1 LGHNA, CDR2 YNFKEQ. The CDR3 runs 16 residues. The DNA of the CDR3 is TGTGCCAGCAGCCAAGATGGGACAGGGATCACAGATACGCAGTATTTT. It encodes CASSQDGTGITDTQYF.

The rearrangement uses TRBV30 and TRBJ1-5, with 9 bases aligning to TRBD1. V lost 5 bases, J lost 4 bases, and 3 bases stayed unmatched. Per germline, CDR1 GTSNPN and CDR2 SVGIG (reference sequence). This CDR3 spans 13 amino acids. The CDR3 here is CAWSGTGNQPQHF. CDR3 sequence (DNA): TGTGCCTGGTCCGGGACAGGGAATCAGCCCCAGCATTTT.

This chain joins TRBV2 and TRBJ2-5, with unresolved D. This CDR3 is built from 11 residues. Trimming left V 6 bases short and J 3 bases short, with 5 bases between. The germline V gene encodes CDR1 SNHLY and CDR2 FYNNEI. CDR3 in DNA: TGTGCCAGCAGAACTGAAGAGACCCAGTACTTC. This codes for CASRTEETQYF.

The V gene is TRBV28, the J gene TRBJ2-2; D is unclear. V was pared by 1 base and J by 1 base, with 13 bases between. Germline CDR1 MDHEN, CDR2 SYDVKM. The CDR3 runs to 17 residues. The CDR3 is CASSLYVINKNTGELFF. CDR3 coding DNA: TGTGCCAGCAGTTTATACGTGATCAACAAGAACACCGGGGAGCTGTTTTTT. Combining the CDR3 with reference TRBV28 and TRBJ2-2 gives the whole variable domain DVKVTQSSRYLVKRTGEKVFLECVQDMDHENMFWYRQDPGLGLRLIYFSYDVKMKEKGDIPEGYSVSREKKERFSLILESASTNQTSMYLCASSLYVINKNTGELFFGEGSRLTVL.

This clone was recorded only once. This chain links TRBV19 with TRBJ2-7; 7 bases line up with TRBD1. V trimming: 3 bases; J trimming: 6 bases; junction bases outside the gene matches: 14. The CDR3 covers 16 residues. Germline V gene sequence: CDR1 LNHDA, CDR2 SQIVND (reference sequence). CDR3 in amino acids: CASSIYLRGRQTEQYF. The CDR3 DNA reads as TGTGCCAGTAGTATTTACCTGAGGGGGCGCCAGACCGAGCAGTACTTC.

J is TRBJ2-2 and V is TRBV2, with TRBD1 matching over 7 bases. Unmatched junction bases numbered 8, after V lost 4 bases and J lost 6 bases. The CDR3 contains 15 residues. CDR1 and CDR2 from the germline V gene are SNHLY and FYNNEI. This chain's CDR3 is CASSVFDRAAGELFF. The CDR3 coding sequence is TGTGCCAGCAGTGTCTTTGACAGGGCGGCCGGGGAGCTGTTTTTT.

The genes are TRBV19 and TRBJ1-2; D uncertain. V lost 5 bases to trimming and J lost 5 bases, with 15 bases between them. The CDR3 is 14 residues long. CDR1 and CDR2 (germline): LNHDA, SQIVND (reference sequence). Here the CDR3 reads CASSASGSLYGYTF. Written as DNA, the CDR3 is TGTGCCAGTAGTGCCTCCGGGAGCTTGTATGGCTACACCTTC.

The chain uses TRBV9 and TRBJ2-1; D remains unclear. Germline V gene data show CDR1 as SGDLS and CDR2 as YYNGEE. The V end was cut by 7 bases, the J end by 3 bases, with 8 bases between. CDR3 length equals 12 residues. Written as DNA, the CDR3 is TGTGCCAGCCAAAGAGTCTACAATGAGCAGTTCTTC. Its translation is CASQRVYNEQFF. Variable domain in full (rest from reference TRBV9 and TRBJ2-1): DSGVTQTPKHLITATGQRVTLRCSPRSGDLSVYWYQQSLDQGLQFLIQYYNGEERAKGNILERFSAQQFPDLHSELNLSSLELGDSALYFCASQRVYNEQFFGPGTRLTVL.

This clone was counted only a few times. An end of the junction differs from the germline gene, which may be a read error. The chain joins TRBV7-7 to TRBJ1-4, with a weak D call TRBD1 (6 bases). Germline loops: CDR1 SSHAT, CDR2 FNYEAQ (reference sequence). CDR3 length: 15 amino acids. The CDR3 nucleotides read TGTGCTAGCAGCTTAGGCAGGGGCCCCAATGAAAAACTGTTTTTT. This gives the protein CASSLGRGPNEKLFF.

The chain joins TRBV28 to TRBJ1-4; 7 nucleotides agree with TRBD1. V was clipped by 7 bases and J by 8 bases; unmatched bases: 4. CDR1 and CDR2 (germline): MDHEN, SYDVKM. The CDR3 has 12 residues. The CDR3 bases are TGTGCCAGCATGACAGGGCCAGAAAAACTGTTTTTT. Encoded protein: CASMTGPEKLFF.

The chain has TRBV7-9 and TRBJ2-2; 8 bases are a match to TRBD1. This CDR3 comprises 15 residues. V was pared by 6 bases and J by 7 bases, with 10 bases of the junction left unmatched. Germline values: CDR1 SEHNR, CDR2 FQNEAQ (reference sequence). This CDR3 is CASRDRTGKIGELFF. CDR3 bases: TGTGCCAGCAGGGATCGGACAGGGAAAATCGGGGAGCTGTTTTTT.

This clone was recorded a few times. The chain uses TRBV2 and TRBJ1-2; no clear D. V dropped 6 bases and J dropped 2 bases, with 7 bases sitting between them. Germline V CDR1 and CDR2: SNHLY, FYNNEI. The CDR3 is 12 residues long. The CDR3 spells CASRTLNYGYTF. The DNA of the CDR3 is TGTGCCAGCAGAACTCTAAACTATGGCTACACCTTC.

V is TRBV4-1 and J is TRBJ1-1; no clear D gene. The V gene lost 3 bases and the J gene lost 1 base, with 12 bases spanning the gap. Per germline, CDR1 MGHRA and CDR2 YSYEKL. This CDR3 is built from 15 residues. CDR3 loop: CASSQGEIRNTEAFF. For the CDR3, the DNA is TGCGCCAGCAGCCAGGGAGAAATAAGGAACACTGAAGCTTTCTTT.

Worth noting for this clone: Other DNA sequences of this sample code for an identical CDR3. The chain links TRBV28 to TRBJ1-2; unclear D gene. The CDR3 is made up of 12 amino acids. Deletions cut 2 bases from V and 4 bases from J, with 5 bases between. CDR1 and CDR2 from the germline V gene are MDHEN and SYDVKM. CDR3 nucleotides: TGTGCCAGCAGTTTAAGCGGCTATGGCTACACCTTC. It yields the protein CASSLSGYGYTF.

The V gene is TRBV27, the J gene TRBJ2-4; the match to TRBD1 covers 7 bases. In germline, CDR1 is MNHEY, CDR2 SMNVEV (reference sequence). Trimming at V came to 7 bases and at J to 0 bases, leaving 3 bases not matched to a gene. This CDR3 is built from 14 residues. CDR3 nucleotide sequence: TGTGCCAGCAAGACAGGGCAAGCCAAAAACATTCAGTACTTC. Translating it yields CASKTGQAKNIQYF.

This sequence joins TRBV28 and TRBJ2-1, with 10 bases identical to TRBD1. In germline, CDR1 is MDHEN, CDR2 SYDVKM. The CDR3 consists of 13 residues. The trim removed 7 bases at V and 7 bases at J, leaving 4 bases unmatched. As DNA, the CDR3 is TGTGCCAGCAAGACAGGGGGCGTAAATGAGCAGTTCTTC. It encodes CASKTGGVNEQFF.

V is TRBV2 and J is TRBJ1-5, with D possibly matching TRBD1 (6 bases). Germline CDR1 SNHLY, CDR2 FYNNEI. V was shortened by 6 bases and J by 6 bases, with 12 bases between the two germline ends. The CDR3 sequence is 13 residues long. The CDR3 is CASRAGASQPQHF. CDR3 DNA sequence: TGTGCCAGCAGAGCAGGGGCCAGTCAGCCCCAGCATTTT.

CDR3 in amino acids: CASSWGQVNGELFF. As DNA, the CDR3 is TGCGCCAGCAGCTGGGGACAGGTTAACGGGGAGCTGTTTTTT. The chain carries TRBV5-1 and TRBJ2-2; 8 nucleotides align to TRBD1. From germline, CDR1 is SGHRS and CDR2 YFSETQ. Trimming took 3 bases from V and 7 from J; bases not matched to a gene: 5. The length of the CDR3 is 14 residues.

A few counts support this clone. The chain recombines TRBV28 with TRBJ2-7, with TRBD2 as a possible D gene (5 bases). Germline loops: CDR1 MDHEN, CDR2 SYDVKM. V shed 6 bases and J shed 0 bases, with 21 bases lying between them. The CDR3 spans 17 residues. This CDR3 reads CASSPGGWSGDSYEQYF. The CDR3 DNA reads TGTGCCAGCAGCCCCGGTGGGTGGAGCGGCGACTCCTACGAGCAGTACTTC.

This clone has just one count. The chain employs TRBV2 and TRBJ1-4; tentative D call: TRBD1 (5 bases). V was trimmed by 7 bases and J by 0 bases, leaving 12 bases between them. Per the germline V gene, CDR1 is SNHLY and CDR2 is FYNNEI. CDR3 length: 15 residues. The CDR3 reads CASNPDRSTNEKLFF. The CDR3 DNA reads TGTGCCAGCAATCCCGACAGATCAACTAATGAAAAACTGTTTTTT.